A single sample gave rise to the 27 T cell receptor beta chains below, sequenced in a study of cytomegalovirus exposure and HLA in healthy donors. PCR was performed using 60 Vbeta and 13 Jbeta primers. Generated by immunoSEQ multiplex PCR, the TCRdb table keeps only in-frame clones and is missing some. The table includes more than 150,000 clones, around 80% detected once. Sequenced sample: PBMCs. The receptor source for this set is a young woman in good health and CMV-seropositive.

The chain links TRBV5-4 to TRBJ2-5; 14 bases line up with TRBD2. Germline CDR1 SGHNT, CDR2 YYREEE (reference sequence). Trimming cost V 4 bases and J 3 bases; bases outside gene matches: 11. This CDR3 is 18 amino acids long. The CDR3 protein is CASSPGVGLAGVKETQYF. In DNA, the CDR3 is TGTGCCAGCAGCCCGGGAGTGGGACTAGCGGGGGTAAAAGAGACCCAGTACTTC.

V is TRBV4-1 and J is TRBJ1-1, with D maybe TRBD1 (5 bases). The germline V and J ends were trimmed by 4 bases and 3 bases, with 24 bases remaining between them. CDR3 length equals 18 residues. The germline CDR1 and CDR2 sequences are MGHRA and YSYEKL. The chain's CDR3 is CASSPKTGKIRGDTEAFF. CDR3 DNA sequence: TGCGCCAGCAGCCCTAAGACGGGCAAAATTCGGGGGGACACTGAAGCTTTCTTT.

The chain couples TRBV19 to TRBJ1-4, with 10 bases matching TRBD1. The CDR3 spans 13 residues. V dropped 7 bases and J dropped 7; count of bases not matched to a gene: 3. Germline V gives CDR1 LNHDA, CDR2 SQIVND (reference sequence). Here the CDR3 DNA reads TGTGCCAGTAACGACAGGGGGCCTGAAAAACTGTTTTTT. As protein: CASNDRGPEKLFF.

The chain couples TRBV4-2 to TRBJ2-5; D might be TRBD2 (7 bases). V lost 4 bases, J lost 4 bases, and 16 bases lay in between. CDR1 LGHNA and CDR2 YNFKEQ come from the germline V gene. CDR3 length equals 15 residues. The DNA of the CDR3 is TGTGCCAGCAGCCCCAAGGAGGGGGGGGCAGAGACCCAGTACTTC. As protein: CASSPKEGGAETQYF.

In nucleotides, the CDR3 is TGTGCCAGCAGTTACTCCCGCAGGGGAGATCAGCCCCAGCATTTT. Residues: CASSYSRRGDQPQHF. V usage is TRBV6-5 and J usage is TRBJ1-5; D is perhaps TRBD1 (6 bases). This CDR3 contains 15 residues. With 0 bases removed from V and 5 bases from J, the gap between germline ends came to 11 bases. The V gene's germline CDR1 is MNHEY and CDR2 SVGAGI.

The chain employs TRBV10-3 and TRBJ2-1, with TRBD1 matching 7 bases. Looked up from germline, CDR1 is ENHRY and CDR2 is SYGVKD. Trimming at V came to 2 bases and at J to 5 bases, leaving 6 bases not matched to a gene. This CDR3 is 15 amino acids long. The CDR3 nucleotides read TGTGCCATCAGTGAGAAGAACAGGGGTGACAATGAGCAGTTCTTC. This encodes CAISEKNRGDNEQFF.

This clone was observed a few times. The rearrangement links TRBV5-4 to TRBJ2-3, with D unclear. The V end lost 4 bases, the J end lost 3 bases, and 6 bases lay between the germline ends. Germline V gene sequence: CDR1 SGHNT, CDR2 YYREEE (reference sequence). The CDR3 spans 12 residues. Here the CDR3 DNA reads TGTGCCAGCAGCCAGTTAACAGATACGCAGTATTTT. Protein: CASSQLTDTQYF.

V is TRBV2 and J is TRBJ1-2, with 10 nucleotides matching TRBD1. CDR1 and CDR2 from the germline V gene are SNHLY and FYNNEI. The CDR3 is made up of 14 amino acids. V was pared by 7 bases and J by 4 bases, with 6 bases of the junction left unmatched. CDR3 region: CASKGTGDTYGYTF. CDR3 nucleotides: TGTGCCAGCAAAGGGACAGGGGATACCTATGGCTACACCTTC.

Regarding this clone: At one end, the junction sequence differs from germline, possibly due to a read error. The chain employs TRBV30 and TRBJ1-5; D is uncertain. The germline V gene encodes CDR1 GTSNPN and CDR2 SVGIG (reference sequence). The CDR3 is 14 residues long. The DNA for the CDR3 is TGTGCCTGGAGTGTTTATCTTGGCAACCAGCCCCAGCATTTT. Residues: CAWSVYLGNQPQHF.

The CDR3 loop is CASSQDSGFRTDTQYF. The CDR3 DNA reads as TGTGCCAGCAGCCAAGATAGCGGGTTCCGCACAGATACGCAGTATTTT. The V and J genes are TRBV14 and TRBJ2-3, with TRBD2 matching 7 bases. Germline CDR1 and CDR2: SGHDN and FVKESK. Germline trimming cut 0 bases from V and 1 base from J; bases unmatched to any gene: 4. The CDR3 extends over 16 amino acids.

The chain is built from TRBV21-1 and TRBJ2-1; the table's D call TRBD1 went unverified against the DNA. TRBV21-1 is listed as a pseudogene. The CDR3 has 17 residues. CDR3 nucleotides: TGTGCCAGCTCGAGACAGGGCCTAAAAAGGAGTTGCGATGAGCAGTTCTTC. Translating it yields CASSRQGLKRSCDEQFF.

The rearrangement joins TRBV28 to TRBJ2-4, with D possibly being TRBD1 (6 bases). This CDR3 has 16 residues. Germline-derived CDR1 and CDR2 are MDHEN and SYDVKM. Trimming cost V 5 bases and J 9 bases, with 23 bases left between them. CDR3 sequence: CASSPPATGIRGIQYF. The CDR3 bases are TGTGCCAGCAGTCCCCCCGCCACAGGGATTCGGGGCATTCAGTACTTC.

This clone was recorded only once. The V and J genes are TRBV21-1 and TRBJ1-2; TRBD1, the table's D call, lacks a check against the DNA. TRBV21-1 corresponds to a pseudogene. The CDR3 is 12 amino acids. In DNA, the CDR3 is TGTGCCAGCAGCTCTCGCCAGGGTAGCTACACCTTC. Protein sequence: CASSSRQGSYTF.

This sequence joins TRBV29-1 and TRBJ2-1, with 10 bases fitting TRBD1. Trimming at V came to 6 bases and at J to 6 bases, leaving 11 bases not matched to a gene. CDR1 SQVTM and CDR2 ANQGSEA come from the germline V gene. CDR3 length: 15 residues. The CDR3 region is CSVRRGTGVFNEQFF. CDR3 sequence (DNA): TGCAGCGTCAGGAGAGGGACAGGGGTATTCAATGAGCAGTTCTTC.

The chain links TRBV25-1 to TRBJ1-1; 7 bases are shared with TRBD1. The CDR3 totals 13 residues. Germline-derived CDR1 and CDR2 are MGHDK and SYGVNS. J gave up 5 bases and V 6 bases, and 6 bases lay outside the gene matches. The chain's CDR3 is CASSEGAGTEAFF. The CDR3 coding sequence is TGTGCCAGCAGCGAGGGGGCTGGGACTGAAGCTTTCTTT.

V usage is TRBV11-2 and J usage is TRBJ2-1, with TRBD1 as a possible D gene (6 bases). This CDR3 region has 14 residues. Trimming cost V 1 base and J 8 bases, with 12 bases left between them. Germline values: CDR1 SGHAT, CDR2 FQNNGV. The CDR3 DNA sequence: TGTGCCAGCAGCTTAGCAGGGGTGGGCGATGAGCAGTTCTTC. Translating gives CASSLAGVGDEQFF.

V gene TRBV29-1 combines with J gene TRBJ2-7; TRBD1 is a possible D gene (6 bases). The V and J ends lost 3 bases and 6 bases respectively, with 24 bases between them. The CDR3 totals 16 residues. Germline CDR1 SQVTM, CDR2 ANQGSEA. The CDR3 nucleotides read TGCAGCGTTGATAAGAATCCGGGCTGGGGGCGCGGCGAGCAGTACTTC. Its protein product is CSVDKNPGWGRGEQYF.

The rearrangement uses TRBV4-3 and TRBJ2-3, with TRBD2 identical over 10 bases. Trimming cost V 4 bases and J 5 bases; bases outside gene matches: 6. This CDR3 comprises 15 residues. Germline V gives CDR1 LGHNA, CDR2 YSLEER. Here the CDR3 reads CASSRTSGEGDTQYF. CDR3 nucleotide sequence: TGCGCCAGCAGCCGAACTAGCGGGGAAGGAGATACGCAGTATTTT.

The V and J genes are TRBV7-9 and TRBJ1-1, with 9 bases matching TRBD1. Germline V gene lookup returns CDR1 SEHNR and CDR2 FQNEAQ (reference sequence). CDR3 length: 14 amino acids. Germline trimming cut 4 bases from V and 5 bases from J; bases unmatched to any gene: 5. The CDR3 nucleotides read TGTGCCAGCAGCTATGAGGGGACAGGGACTGAAGCTTTCTTT. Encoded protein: CASSYEGTGTEAFF. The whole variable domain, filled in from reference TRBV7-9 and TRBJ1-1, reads DTGVSQNPRHKITKRGQNVTFRCDPISEHNRLYWYRQTLGQGPEFLTYFQNEAQLEKSRLLSDRFSAERPKGSFSTLEIQRTEQGDSAMYLCASSYEGTGTEAFFGQGTRLTVV.

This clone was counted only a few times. CDR3 DNA sequence: TGTGCCAGCAGCCAAGAGACTAGCGGGGGCCCGGAGACCCAGTACTTC. Its protein is CASSQETSGGPETQYF. V usage is TRBV4-2 and J usage is TRBJ2-5; 12 bases map to TRBD2. The CDR3 has 16 residues. The trim removed 0 bases at V and 5 bases at J, leaving 4 bases unmatched. Germline CDR1 is LGHNA and CDR2 is YNFKEQ.

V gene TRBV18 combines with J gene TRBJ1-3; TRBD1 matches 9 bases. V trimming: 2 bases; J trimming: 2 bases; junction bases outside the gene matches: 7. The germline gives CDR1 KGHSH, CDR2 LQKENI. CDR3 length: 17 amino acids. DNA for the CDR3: TGTGCCAGCTCACCAAGGGGACAGGGAGAAACTGGAAACACCATATATTTT. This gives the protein CASSPRGQGETGNTIYF. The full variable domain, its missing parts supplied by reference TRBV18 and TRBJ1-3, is NAGVMQNPRHLVRRRGQEARLRCSPMKGHSHVYWYRQLPEEGLKFMVYLQKENIIDESGMPKERFSAEFPKEGPSILRIQQVVRGDSAAYFCASSPRGQGETGNTIYFGEGSWLTVV.

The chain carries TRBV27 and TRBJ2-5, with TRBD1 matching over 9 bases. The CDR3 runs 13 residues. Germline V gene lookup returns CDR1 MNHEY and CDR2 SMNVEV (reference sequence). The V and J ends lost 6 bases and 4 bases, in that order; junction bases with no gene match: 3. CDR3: CASSSTGGETQYF. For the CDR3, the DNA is TGTGCCAGCAGCTCGACAGGGGGAGAGACCCAGTACTTC.

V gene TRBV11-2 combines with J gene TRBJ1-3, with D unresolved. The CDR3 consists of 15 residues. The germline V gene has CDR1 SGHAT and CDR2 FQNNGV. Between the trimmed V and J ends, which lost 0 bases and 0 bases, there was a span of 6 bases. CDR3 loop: CASSLDGISGNTIYF. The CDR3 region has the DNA TGTGCCAGCAGCTTAGACGGGATCTCTGGAAACACCATATATTTT.

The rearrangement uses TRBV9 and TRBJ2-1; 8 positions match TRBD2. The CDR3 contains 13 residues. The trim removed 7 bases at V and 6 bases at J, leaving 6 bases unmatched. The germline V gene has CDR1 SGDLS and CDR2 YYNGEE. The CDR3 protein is CASRSGTSNEQFF. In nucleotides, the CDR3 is TGTGCCAGCCGTTCCGGGACTAGCAATGAGCAGTTCTTC.

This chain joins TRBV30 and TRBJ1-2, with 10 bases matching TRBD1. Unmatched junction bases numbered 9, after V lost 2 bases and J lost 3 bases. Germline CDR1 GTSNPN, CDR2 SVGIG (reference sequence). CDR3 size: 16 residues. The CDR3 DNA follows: TGTGCCTGGAGTACAAAGGGACAGGGGTTCGACTATGGCTACACCTTC. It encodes CAWSTKGQGFDYGYTF. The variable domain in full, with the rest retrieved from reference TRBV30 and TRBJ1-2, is SQTIHQWPATLVQPVGSPLSLECTVEGTSNPNLYWYRQAAGRGLQLLFYSVGIGQISSEVPQNLSASRPQDRQFILSSKKLLLSDSGFYLCAWSTKGQGFDYGYTFGSGTRLTVV.

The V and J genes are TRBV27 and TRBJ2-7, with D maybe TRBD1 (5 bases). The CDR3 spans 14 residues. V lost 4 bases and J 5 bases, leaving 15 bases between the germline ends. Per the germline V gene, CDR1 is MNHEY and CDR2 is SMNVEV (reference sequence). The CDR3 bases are TGTGCCAGCAGTTATCAGGGAATGAGCCACGAGCAGTACTTC. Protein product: CASSYQGMSHEQYF.

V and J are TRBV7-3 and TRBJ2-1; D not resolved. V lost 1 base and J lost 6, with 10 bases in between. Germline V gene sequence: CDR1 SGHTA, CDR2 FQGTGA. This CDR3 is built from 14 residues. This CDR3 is CASSLNRRSNEQFF. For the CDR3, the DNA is TGTGCCAGCAGCTTAAATCGTCGGAGCAATGAGCAGTTCTTC.